The text below deals with one TCR beta chain. This entry is derived from a study of CD8+CD57+ T cells in acquired aplastic anemia. An expansion of CD8+CD57+ cells by flow cytometry had been shown in patients chosen for sequencing. CDR3 and TCR beta VDJ profiling relied on a genomic DNA template. TCRdb reanalysed the reads using MiXCR and keeps one entry per CDR3 protein. The sample holds about 160,000 distinct CDR3 sequences, about 45% seen once. The material sequenced was sorted CD4+, CD8+, or CD8+CD57+ T cells (not recorded which) from PBMCs. This TCR came from a human donor with aplastic anemia.

The CDR3 spells CASRGQARLAFF. The CDR3 DNA is TGTGCCAGCAGGGGACAGGCTCGTTTAGCTTTCTTT. The J gene is TRBJ1-1, the V gene TRBV12-3 or TRBV12-4; 8 positions match TRBD1. The trim removed 6 bases at V and 10 bases at J, leaving 7 bases unmatched. CDR3 size: 12 residues.